This T cell receptor (beta chain) was retrieved from a study of STAT5B mutations in CD4+ large granular lymphocyte leukemia. This clone appeared a few times. The CDR3 runs to 14 residues. Trimming removed 3 bases from V and 4 bases from J, with 10 bases in between. Germline loops: CDR1 MNHNS, CDR2 SASEGT. Sequenced by immunoSEQ multiplex PCR; TCRdb stores in-frame clones only, minus some. This sample yields 40,000 to 50,000 clones, of which approximately 84% are seen a single time; under 0.4% belongs to the top ten. The receptor was isolated from a human donor in good health. Sequencing was performed on CD4+ T cells from blood buffy coats. The chain couples TRBV6-1 to TRBJ1-3; D remains unclear. The CDR3 DNA follows: TGTGCCAGCAGTGAGGGTGACGTCGGAAACACCATATATTTT. It yields the protein CASSEGDVGNTIYF.